This record concerns one T cell receptor (beta chain) sequence. The antigen remains unidentified. This sample is part of a study of T cell responses to AZD1222 COVID-19 vaccine. Sequenced by immunoSEQ multiplex PCR; TCRdb stores in-frame clones only, minus some. The sample holds 130,000 or so clones, 90% seen once. Regarding the study as a whole: There were mostly white British donors and more females than males, and clonal diversity was possibly underestimated.

Germline loops: CDR1 SGHDT, CDR2 YYEEEE. V lost 0 bases and J 0 bases, leaving 9 bases between the germline ends. The CDR3 has 15 amino acids. The rearrangement joins TRBV5-6 to TRBJ1-1; no firm D call. This specimen consisted of peripheral blood, obtained 28 days after the second dose of the MenACWY control vaccine. This clonotype originated in an adult who received the MenACWY meningococcal vaccine as a control. CDR3 amino acids: CASSLGPTVNTEAFF. The CDR3 DNA follows: TGTGCCAGCAGCTTGGGGCCAACAGTGAACACTGAAGCTTTCTTT.